This TCR beta chain derives from a study of regulatory T cells in long-lasting Graves disease. Overall study results and limits: Persistent Graves' patients possessed reduced TCR diversity relative to recently diagnosed ones.

Noted time point: newly diagnosed GD, antithyroid drugs for less than 3 months. Scientists built the TCR library using RNA that was extracted from PBMCs. The V gene's germline CDR1 is MNHEY and CDR2 SMNVEV (reference sequence). This CDR3 region has 11 residues. V gave up 8 bases and J gave up 0 bases, with 3 bases separating them. This clonotype showed up many times. What it binds is not known. In building TCR beta libraries, iRepertoire HTBI primers were used together with Arm-PCR of CDR3 regions. TCRdb called the multiplex PCR reads again in MiXCR, with one record for every CDR3 protein. This table has 400,000 to 550,000 distinct CDR3 sequences, approximately 15% appearing once. These data were also reused for a study on T cells in Graves' hyperthyroidism and ophthalmopathy. From that paper: Blood also contained most expanded thyroid clonotypes above 0.001.

Material: peripheral blood mononuclear cells (PBMCs), obtained at new diagnosis, from a patient treated with antithyroid drugs. This sequence originates from a woman aged 25 to 39 with Graves disease. V gene TRBV27 combines with J gene TRBJ2-3, with D unclear. This CDR3 reads CASLSTDTQYF. CDR3 coding DNA: TGTGCCAGCCTGAGCACAGATACGCAGTATTTT.